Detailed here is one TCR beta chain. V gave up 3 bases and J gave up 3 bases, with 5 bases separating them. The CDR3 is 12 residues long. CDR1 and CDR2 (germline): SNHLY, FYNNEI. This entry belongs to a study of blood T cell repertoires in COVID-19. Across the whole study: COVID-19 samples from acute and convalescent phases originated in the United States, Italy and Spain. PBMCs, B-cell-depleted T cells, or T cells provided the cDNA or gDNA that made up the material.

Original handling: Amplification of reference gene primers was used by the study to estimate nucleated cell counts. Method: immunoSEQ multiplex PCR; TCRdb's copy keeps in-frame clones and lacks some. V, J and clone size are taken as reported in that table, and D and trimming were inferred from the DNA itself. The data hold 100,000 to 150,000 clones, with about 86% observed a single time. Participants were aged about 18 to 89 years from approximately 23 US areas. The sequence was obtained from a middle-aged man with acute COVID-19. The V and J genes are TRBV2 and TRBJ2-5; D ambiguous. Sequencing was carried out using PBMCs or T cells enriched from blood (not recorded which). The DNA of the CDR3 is TGTGCCAGCAGTGAGGCCGAAGAGACCCAGTACTTC. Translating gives CASSEAEETQYF.